This TCR beta chain is drawn from a study of cytomegalovirus exposure and HLA in healthy donors. This PCR relied on a set of 60 Vbeta primers and 13 Jbeta primers. This table comes from immunoSEQ multiplex PCR, and its TCRdb copy is limited to in-frame clones, with some not included. The sample contains about 100,000 clones, 83% of which appear only once. This TCR was sampled from a man aged 40-49 years in good health and CMV-seronegative. Sequenced: PBMCs.

The CDR3 nucleotides read TGTGCCAGCAGTTTTGACTGGCGGGGGGACGAGCAGTACTTC. It specifies CASSFDWRGDEQYF. The V gene is TRBV6-5, the J gene TRBJ2-7, with 8 positions matching TRBD2. The length of the CDR3 is 14 residues. The V gene end was trimmed by 4 bases and the J gene end by 5 bases; junction bases not matched to a gene: 7. Per germline, CDR1 MNHEY and CDR2 SVGAGI.